The entry below gives a single T cell receptor beta chain sequence along with its context. Its antigen is undetermined. These data are taken from a study of OX40 agonist ivuxolimab in advanced cancers. Broader study findings: At doses 0.1 to 3.0 mg/kg, CD4+ and CD8+ clones expanded. Averaged across samples, CD8+ T cells carried more expanded clones than CD4+ did.

Sequencing was performed with immunoSEQ multiplex PCR; in TCRdb, only in-frame clones are kept and a portion is missing. Here the sample spans about 40,000 clones, approximately 90% being singletons. Germline values: CDR1 MNHNS, CDR2 SASEGT. V gave up 1 base and J gave up 8 bases, with 12 bases separating them. The CDR3 spans 15 residues. The clonotype was recovered from an adult with an advanced solid tumor such as melanoma, head and neck, liver or kidney cancer. Sequencing used CD4+ or CD8+ T cells sorted from blood, obtained in a trial of the OX40 agonist ivuxolimab. The V call is TRBV6-1, the J call TRBJ1-6; TRBD1 is a possible D gene (5 bases). CDR3 sequence (DNA): TGTGCCAGCAGTGAAGAGGGGAGTATCCATTCACCCCTCCACTTT. It yields the protein CASSEEGSIHSPLHF.